Below are 2 T cell receptor beta chains sequenced from a single sample in a study of T cell changes during pregnancy in multiple sclerosis. The assay was immunoSEQ multiplex PCR, and TCRdb's table has in-frame clones only and misses some. This sample has 40,000 to 45,000 clones, with around 90% found just once. The source material was CD4+ T cells from peripheral blood mononuclear cells, sampled in the first trimester of pregnancy. Receptors originate from a female donor with multiple sclerosis, enrolled in a pregnancy study.

The V gene is TRBV10-1, the J gene TRBJ2-3; 8 nucleotides align to TRBD1. The CDR3 is made up of 16 amino acids. V lost 2 bases to trimming and J lost 5 bases; unmatched junction nucleotides: 9. Germline assignment: CDR1 WNHNN and CDR2 SYGVQD (reference sequence). The CDR3: CASSERQGFLRDTQYF. The CDR3 coding sequence is TGCGCCAGCAGTGAGAGACAGGGGTTCCTCCGAGATACGCAGTATTTT.

The rearrangement joins TRBV6-1 to TRBJ2-7, with D possibly matching TRBD1 (6 bases). The CDR3 has 16 residues. Trimming took 4 bases from V and 5 from J, leaving 21 bases between them. Germline CDR1 MNHNS, CDR2 SASEGT. The CDR3 DNA reads TGTGCCAGCAGTGCGCGGACCGGGACAATAGACCACGAGCAGTACTTC. Its protein product is CASSARTGTIDHEQYF.